This record looks at one T cell receptor beta chain sequence and its context. This entry comes from a study of blood T cell repertoires in COVID-19. Study-level background: Specimens from acute and convalescent COVID-19 originated in the United States, Italy and Spain. Nucleic acid was either cDNA or gDNA, and it came from T cells, B-cell-depleted T cells, or PBMCs.

How the authors handled the data: Researchers report that nucleated cell counts were estimated from reference gene primer amplification. Profiled with immunoSEQ multiplex PCR; TCRdb holds only in-frame clones, not every one. V and J calls and clone size are those listed in that table; D and trimming were worked out from the DNA. The data show 50,000 to 60,000 clones, 75% to 85% seen once. This receptor was taken from a human donor in a cohort sampled during active COVID-19. The sequencing input was peripheral blood.

CDR3 nucleotide sequence: TGCGCCAGCACCCTAGCGGGAGGGCCCGAGACCCAGTACTTC. It encodes CASTLAGGPETQYF. V usage is TRBV5-1 and J usage is TRBJ2-5; the match to TRBD2 covers 12 bases. The germline V gene has CDR1 SGHRS and CDR2 YFSETQ. V trimming: 6 bases; J trimming: 5 bases; junction bases outside the gene matches: 5. The CDR3 spans 14 residues.